This TCR beta chain is from a study of T cell repertoires in cytomegalovirus infection. This clonotype appeared a few times. The antigen remains unidentified. TCRdb redid the calling of the reads with MiXCR, one entry per CDR3 protein. This sample has roughly 860,000 distinct CDR3 sequences, with approximately 32% found just once. Germline assignment: CDR1 MNHEY and CDR2 SVGEGT. J gave up 6 bases and V 8 bases, and 18 bases lay outside the gene matches. CDR3 length: 18 amino acids. This sequence was found in a human donor in good health (CMV status not recorded). Some clones in this sample may be carry-over from other donors' samples. The chain combines TRBV6-2 or TRBV6-3 with TRBJ2-1; 11 nucleotides align to TRBD1. The source material was cultured CD8+ T cells from PBMCs, sampled from culture after CMV antigen stimulation. This CDR3 is CASLTWRTGGYTSNEQFF. Here the CDR3 DNA reads TGTGCCAGCCTCACATGGAGGACAGGGGGCTATACTAGCAATGAGCAGTTCTTC.